This entry lists 14 T cell receptor beta chains sequenced from one sample in a study of T cell responses to AZD1222 COVID-19 vaccine. Repertoires were generated with immunoSEQ multiplex PCR, while TCRdb's copy carries only in-frame clones and drops some. The sample has about 96,000 clones, about 90% seen once. Sequences were derived from peripheral blood, sampled on day 0 of AZD1222 vaccination. The receptors stem from an adult in good health.

The chain links TRBV7-3 to TRBJ2-7, with 9 bases matching TRBD1. Trimming cost V 6 bases and J 0 bases; bases outside gene matches: 9. From germline, CDR1 is SGHTA and CDR2 FQGTGA. The CDR3 contains 16 residues. The CDR3 spells CASSLTGGVSSYEQYF. DNA of the CDR3: TGTGCCAGCAGTTTGACAGGGGGTGTTAGCTCCTACGAGCAGTACTTC. Complete variable domain (other parts from reference TRBV7-3 and TRBJ2-7): GAGVSQTPSNKVTEKGKYVELRCDPISGHTALYWYRQSLGQGPEFLIYFQGTGAADDSGLPNDRFFAVRPEGSVSTLKIQRTERGDSAVYLCASSLTGGVSSYEQYFGPGTRLTVT.

V and J are TRBV5-6 and TRBJ2-4, with D unclear. The length of the CDR3 is 17 residues. The V and J ends lost 1 base and 0 bases respectively, with 14 bases between them. Germline V gene lookup returns CDR1 SGHDT and CDR2 YYEEEE. CDR3 sequence: CASSLFTTRAAKNIQYF. In DNA form, the CDR3 reads TGTGCCAGCAGCTTGTTCACGACCCGTGCAGCCAAAAACATTCAGTACTTC.

V usage is TRBV20-1 and J usage is TRBJ2-2, with 8 bases identical to TRBD1. After removal of 3 bases from V and 7 bases from J, the junction contained 10 bases not matched to a gene. This CDR3 has 15 amino acids. Germline V CDR1 and CDR2: DFQATT, SNEGSKA (reference sequence). The CDR3 DNA is TGCAGTGCTAGTTCAACAGGGGGATTGAGCGGGGAGCTGTTTTTT. Translated: CSASSTGGLSGELFF.

The chain has TRBV12-3 or TRBV12-4 and TRBJ2-3; 7 positions agree with TRBD1. After removal of 5 bases from V and 5 bases from J, the junction contained 4 bases not matched to a gene. The CDR3 runs 13 residues. CDR3: CASSNTGEDTQYF. The DNA of the CDR3 is TGTGCCAGCAGTAACACAGGGGAAGATACGCAGTATTTT.

The chain links TRBV28 to TRBJ2-7, with TRBD1 identical over 10 bases. The CDR3 covers 15 residues. Germline trimming cut 2 bases from V and 9 bases from J; bases unmatched to any gene: 10. Germline-derived CDR1 and CDR2 are MDHEN and SYDVKM. DNA for the CDR3: TGTGCCAGCAGTTTACCTATGACAGGGGGCAGTTCGCAGTACTTC. Translated, it gives CASSLPMTGGSSQYF.

V usage is TRBV6-5 and J usage is TRBJ1-2; D is uncertain. Trimming left V 5 bases short and J 5 bases short, with 12 bases between. Germline V gene lookup returns CDR1 MNHEY and CDR2 SVGAGI. This CDR3 spans 13 amino acids. This CDR3 reads CASSHSAWYGYTF. DNA of the CDR3: TGTGCCAGCAGTCACAGTGCTTGGTATGGCTACACCTTC.

The chain carries TRBV9 and TRBJ1-6; D remains unclear. V was cut by 5 bases and J by 8 bases, with 11 bases left in between. CDR1 SGDLS and CDR2 YYNGEE come from the germline V gene. This CDR3 contains 13 residues. The DNA for the CDR3 is TGTGCCAGCAGAAGGATGATGGATTCACCCCTCCACTTT. Translated: CASRRMMDSPLHF.

CDR3 residues: CSARPDRGYEQYF. The CDR3 region has the DNA TGCAGCGCCAGGCCGGACAGGGGTTACGAGCAGTACTTC. This sequence joins TRBV29-1 and TRBJ2-7, with TRBD1 identical over 9 bases. Germline assignment: CDR1 SQVTM and CDR2 ANQGSEA. Trimming removed 7 bases from V and 4 bases from J; junction bases left unmatched: 8. This CDR3 spans 13 amino acids.

The rearrangement joins TRBV12-5 to TRBJ2-1, with 10 nucleotides matching TRBD2. Germline V gene lookup returns CDR1 LGHNT and CDR2 FRNRAP. The ends lost 7 bases at V and 0 bases at J; junction bases unmatched: 12. The CDR3 has 18 amino acids. CDR3 coding DNA: TGTGCTAGTGCTCCCAGGACTAGCGGAAAGAGCTCCTACAATGAGCAGTTCTTC. It is translated as CASAPRTSGKSSYNEQFF.

The V gene is TRBV7-6, the J gene TRBJ2-1, with TRBD2 matching over 11 bases. CDR1 is SGHVS and CDR2 is FNYEAQ in the germline V gene. The CDR3 extends over 19 amino acids. The V segment lost 4 bases and the J segment 0 bases; nucleotides outside the gene matches: 11. CDR3 sequence: CASSSGTSGLLLSYNEQFF. The DNA of the CDR3 is TGTGCCAGCAGCTCTGGGACTAGCGGTCTTCTTCTCTCCTACAATGAGCAGTTCTTC.

This chain uses TRBV2 with TRBJ2-2, with unresolved D. V was cut by 5 bases and J by 4 bases, with 8 bases left in between. In germline, CDR1 is SNHLY, CDR2 FYNNEI. This CDR3 is 13 amino acids long. The CDR3 here is CASSFSGTGELFF. DNA of the CDR3: TGTGCCAGCAGTTTCAGTGGCACCGGGGAGCTGTTTTTT.

The chain carries TRBV27 and TRBJ1-1; D gene unclear. The V and J ends lost 3 bases and 5 bases respectively, with 7 bases between them. This CDR3 spans 12 amino acids. Germline-derived CDR1 and CDR2 are MNHEY and SMNVEV (reference sequence). The CDR3 sequence: CASSFRGTEAFF. The CDR3 DNA reads as TGTGCCAGCAGTTTCCGCGGGACTGAAGCTTTCTTT.

V gene TRBV10-3 combines with J gene TRBJ2-3, with 10 nucleotides matching TRBD2. This CDR3 is built from 14 residues. V shed 3 bases, J shed 3 bases, and the junction held 0 bases outside the gene matches. The germline V gene encodes CDR1 ENHRY and CDR2 SYGVKD. The CDR3, as DNA: TGTGCCATCAGTGATAGCGGGAGGACAGATACGCAGTATTTT. Translation gives CAISDSGRTDTQYF.

The V and J genes are TRBV7-2 and TRBJ1-4; 11 bases fit TRBD1. Germline V gives CDR1 SGHTA, CDR2 FQGNSA. V trimming: 1 base; J trimming: 5 bases; junction bases outside the gene matches: 3. This CDR3 contains 16 residues. The CDR3 DNA reads as TGTGCCAGCAGCTTAGGCTGGACAGGGGGCAATGAAAAACTGTTTTTT. It translates to CASSLGWTGGNEKLFF.